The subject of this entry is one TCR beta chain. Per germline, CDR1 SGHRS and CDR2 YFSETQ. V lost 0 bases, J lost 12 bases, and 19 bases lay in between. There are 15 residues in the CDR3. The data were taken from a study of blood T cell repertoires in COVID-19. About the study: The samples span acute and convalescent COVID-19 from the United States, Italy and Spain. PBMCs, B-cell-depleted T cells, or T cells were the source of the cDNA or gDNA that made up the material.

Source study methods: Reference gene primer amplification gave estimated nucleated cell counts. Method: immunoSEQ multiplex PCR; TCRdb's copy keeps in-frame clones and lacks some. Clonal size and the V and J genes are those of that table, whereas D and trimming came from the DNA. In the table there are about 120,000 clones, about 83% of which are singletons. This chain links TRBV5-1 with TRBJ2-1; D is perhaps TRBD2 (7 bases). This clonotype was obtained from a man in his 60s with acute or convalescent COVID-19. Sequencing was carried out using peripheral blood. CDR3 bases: TGCGCCAGCAGCTTGGCGGGGGGCGAGGTCCTGATGCAGTTCTTC. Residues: CASSLAGGEVLMQFF.